This T cell receptor (beta chain) was captured in a study of blood T cell repertoires in COVID-19. Trimming shortened V by 5 bases and J by 3 bases, and 14 bases separated the two germline ends. Per the germline V gene, CDR1 is SNHLY and CDR2 is FYNNEI. This CDR3 is 15 amino acids long. Method: immunoSEQ multiplex PCR; TCRdb's copy keeps in-frame clones and lacks some. The data contain hundreds of thousands of clones, more than 90% of them singletons. The origin of this receptor is a man between 60 and 75 years old who had recovered from COVID-19. V and J are TRBV2 and TRBJ1-5, with D perhaps matching TRBD1 (5 bases). The sample was PBMCs or T cells enriched from blood (not recorded which). CDR3 sequence reads: CASSHESGSNQPQHF. The CDR3 DNA sequence: TGTGCCAGCAGTCACGAGTCAGGGTCCAATCAGCCCCAGCATTTT.